These T cell receptor beta chains were read from a single sample in a study of cytomegalovirus exposure and HLA in healthy donors. The assay was immunoSEQ multiplex PCR, and TCRdb's table has in-frame clones only and misses some. The data contain roughly 150,000 clones, roughly 85% of them singletons. Sequenced input: PBMCs. The source is a man aged 35 to 55 in good health and CMV-seropositive. Both conserved end residues are part of each CDR3. The order of the fields is V gene, J gene, clone size, D gene, CDR3 protein, CDR3 DNA. D genes are given only for firm matches. Only some rows state a clone size, as once, few, many or a class for expanded clones.

TRBV7-9	TRBJ1-4	.	.	CSSSLGATEKLFF	TGTTCCAGCAGCTTAGGGGCGACTGAAAAACTGTTTTTT
TRBV7-7	TRBJ2-3	.	TRBD2	CASSLGERLAPDTQYF	TGTGCCAGCAGCTTAGGAGAGAGACTAGCCCCAGATACGCAGTATTTT
TRBV28	TRBJ2-7	few	TRBD2	CASSLNLAGGRTFYEQYF	TGTGCCAGCAGTCTCAATCTAGCGGGAGGGAGAACCTTCTACGAGCAGTACTTC
TRBV7-8	TRBJ1-1	.	.	CASSLGAGLYTEAFF	TGTGCCAGCAGCTTAGGGGCAGGGTTGTACACTGAAGCTTTCTTT
TRBV5-1	TRBJ2-1	.	TRBD1	CASSTAGTGGVNEQFF	TGCGCCAGCAGCACCGCCGGGACAGGGGGCGTGAATGAGCAGTTCTTC
TRBV5-1	TRBJ2-7	.	.	CASSSGLAYEQYF	TGCGCCAGCAGCTCCGGACTGGCCTACGAGCAGTACTTC
TRBV5-1	TRBJ1-3	.	.	CASSLFAQGRGGNTIYF	TGCGCCAGCAGCTTATTTGCACAGGGCCGCGGGGGAAACACCATATATTTT
TRBV5-6	TRBJ1-3	.	TRBD1	CASSLVAGQGGNTIYF	TGTGCCAGCAGCTTGGTCGCGGGACAGGGGGGAAACACCATATATTTT
TRBV5-6	TRBJ2-7	.	TRBD1	CASSLGDRGSLNYEQYF	TGTGCCAGCAGCTTAGGGGACAGGGGGTCGCTGAACTACGAGCAGTACTTC
TRBV10-3	TRBJ1-2	.	.	CAIRGSEPGLTYGYTF	TGTGCCATCCGGGGTAGCGAACCGGGACTGACCTATGGCTACACCTTC
TRBV28	TRBJ1-1	.	.	CASSLEGTEAFF	TGTGCCAGCAGTTTAGAGGGAACTGAAGCTTTCTTT
TRBV4-2	TRBJ2-2	.	TRBD1	CASSPQRGRQAVSGELFF	TGTGCCAGCAGCCCGCAAAGGGGGCGGCAAGCCGTGTCGGGGGAGCTGTTTTTT